This record concerns one TCR beta chain sequence. The antigen it binds to is not known. The germline gene is not matched at one end of the junction; a read error may be the cause. The study deep-sequenced TCR repertoires of sorted CD4+ and CD8+ blood T cells from severe aplastic anemia patients and healthy subjects. Ficoll-Paque density gradient centrifugation was used to isolate peripheral blood mononuclear cells. Before DNA extraction, CD4+ and CD8+ T cells were sorted with FACS or magnetic beads. The data originate from a study of CD8+CD57+ T cells in acquired aplastic anemia (dated by TCRdb to between 2018 and 2020). With regard to the full study: A mean of about 3.2 ug of DNA, ranging from roughly 0.2 to 30 ug, was extracted from sorted CD4+ and CD8+ cells. Healthy donor samples averaged about 10 million reads for CD4+ and roughly 12 million for CD8+ cells.

Genomic DNA served as template for TCR beta VDJ combination and CDR3 sequence profiling. An Illumina HiSeq 2000 was used for TCR repertoire sequencing. Per the authors' processing: TRBV/TRBJ rearrangement plots, CDR3 size and DJ length profiles, and Simpson's diversity index were used to assess repertoires. The immunodominant clone was defined as the most abundant DNA sequence in deep sequencing data. CDR3 amino acid sequences were checked for sharing across subjects and were also compared against the VDJdb database and published repertoires. TCRdb itself trimmed the public reads at Q25 with fastp, ran MiXCR and retained productive beta chains. Each CDR3 protein appears once, grouped with its most common genes and DNA. The V and J calls here are based on TCRdb, not the publication. This sample has just over 400,000 distinct CDR3 sequences in its table, and about two thirds of those were observed once. The ten largest clones capture 3% to 5% of the sample.

CDR1 and CDR2 (SGHTA, FQGNSA) derive from the germline V gene. The CDR3 numbers 14 residues from cysteine through phenylalanine. Only the CDR3 DNA is retained, 42 bases long and in frame from the first base. Overall results and qualifications from the work: Patients and healthy controls showed no significant difference in CD8+ Simpson's diversity (P=0.060). Twenty-nine CD8+ CDR3 sequences were shared between patients and controls but appeared highly expressed in patients and within their immunodominant clones.

The receptor was derived from a human donor in good health, serving as a control. Sequencing was carried out using sorted CD4+, CD8+, or CD8+CD57+ T cells (not recorded which) from PBMCs. The V and J genes are TRBV7-2 and TRBJ1-2; 5 matching bases give a weak D call of TRBD1. The CDR3 protein sequence reads: CAGSRRQGSDGYTF. The sequenced DNA is TGTGCCGGCAGCCGTCGGCAGGGCTCGGATGGCTACACCTTC.